The 29 T cell receptor beta chains in this list originate from one sample, sequenced in a study of T cells after yellow fever vaccination. A single record per CDR3 protein comes from TCRdb applying MiXCR to the 5' RACE reads. The sample records roughly 140,000 distinct CDR3 sequences, 7.7% being singletons. The sample consisted of CD4+ T cells sorted from PBMCs, taken 5 days after the yellow fever booster vaccination. The receptors originated from a man aged 25 to 40 who received the YFV17D yellow fever vaccine.

This clonotype was found many times. The chain uses TRBV20-1 and TRBJ2-7; 7 nucleotides agree with TRBD2. The length of the CDR3 is 16 residues. In germline, CDR1 is DFQATT, CDR2 SNEGSKA (reference sequence). Trimming took 0 bases from V and 6 from J; bases not matched to a gene: 14. CDR3 nucleotide sequence: TGCAGTGCTAGAGAACCCACCGGCGGGAGAAGGCTCGAGCAGTACTTC. Its protein is CSAREPTGGRRLEQYF.

This clonotype appeared many times. This chain joins TRBV20-1 and TRBJ1-1; D gene unclear. Germline V gives CDR1 DFQATT, CDR2 SNEGSKA (reference sequence). Deletions cut 0 bases from V and 5 bases from J, with 16 bases between. This CDR3 is built from 15 residues. Here the CDR3 reads CSARDPVPDGTEAFF. Written as DNA, the CDR3 is TGCAGTGCTAGAGATCCGGTCCCCGATGGGACTGAAGCTTTCTTT.

This clonotype turned up a few times. The V gene is TRBV7-2, the J gene TRBJ2-5; D unresolved. The germline gives CDR1 SGHTA, CDR2 FQGNSA. Trimming took 5 bases from V and 2 from J, leaving 6 bases between them. The CDR3 has 12 residues. The CDR3 DNA reads as TGTGCCAGCAGCCCAAATCAAGAGACCCAGTACTTC. Its protein is CASSPNQETQYF.

This clonotype was detected many times. The rearrangement joins TRBV6-5 to TRBJ2-3, with D unresolved. Germline-derived CDR1 and CDR2 are MNHEY and SVGAGI. The ends were cut back, 0 bases at V and 4 bases at J, with 14 bases in the middle. CDR3 length: 16 residues. The CDR3 DNA reads TGTGCCAGCAGTTACTCGAGGTACTCCAAATCAGATACGCAGTATTTT. It encodes CASSYSRYSKSDTQYF.

This clonotype was seen ten or more times. J is TRBJ2-5 and V is TRBV18; possible D gene TRBD2, 5 bases. Trimming took 3 bases from V and 7 from J, leaving 12 bases between them. Germline-derived CDR1 and CDR2 are KGHSH and LQKENI. The CDR3 runs to 13 residues. The CDR3, as DNA: TGTGCCAGCTCACCTCAACGGGATGGGACCCAGTACTTC. This gives the protein CASSPQRDGTQYF.

This clonotype was counted at least ten times. V and J are TRBV5-1 and TRBJ2-1, with 11 nucleotides matching TRBD2. V lost 4 bases, J lost 2 bases, and 8 bases stayed unmatched. The CDR3 has 17 residues. CDR1 is SGHRS, CDR2 YFSETQ, per germline. The CDR3 bases are TGCGCCAGCAGCAGTCAACTAGCGGGAGCCGCCTACAATGAGCAGTTCTTC. This translates into CASSSQLAGAAYNEQFF.

This clonotype appeared many times. The chain couples TRBV18 to TRBJ2-6; the match to TRBD1 covers 8 bases. The CDR3 length is 17 residues. Trimming cost V 4 bases and J 0 bases; bases outside gene matches: 5. Germline V gives CDR1 KGHSH, CDR2 LQKENI. The CDR3 here is CASSQGQGGSGANVLTF. CDR3 nucleotide sequence: TGTGCCAGCTCACAAGGACAGGGAGGCTCTGGGGCCAACGTCCTGACTTTC.

This clonotype was counted many times. The V and J genes are TRBV18 and TRBJ2-5, with TRBD2 identical over 9 bases. The CDR3 spans 16 residues. Germline CDR1 KGHSH, CDR2 LQKENI. Unmatched junction bases numbered 11, after V lost 2 bases and J lost 7 bases. The CDR3 here is CASSPTGLAIGGTQYF. CDR3 in DNA: TGTGCCAGCTCACCAACTGGACTAGCGATTGGTGGGACCCAGTACTTC. Full variable domain (outside the CDR3, taken from reference TRBV18 and TRBJ2-5): NAGVMQNPRHLVRRRGQEARLRCSPMKGHSHVYWYRQLPEEGLKFMVYLQKENIIDESGMPKERFSAEFPKEGPSILRIQQVVRGDSAAYFCASSPTGLAIGGTQYFGPGTRLLVL.

This clonotype was recorded many times. The V call is TRBV12-3 or TRBV12-4, the J call TRBJ2-2; D unclear. This CDR3 comprises 12 residues. The V gene lost 10 bases and the J gene lost 5 bases, with 11 bases spanning the gap. The CDR3 DNA reads as TGTGCCAATGGGCCCGGGACCGGGGAGCTGTTTTTT. Its translation: CANGPGTGELFF.

This clonotype has a count of ten or more. The rearrangement links TRBV20-1 to TRBJ2-7; 9 bases line up with TRBD2. Germline CDR1 DFQATT, CDR2 SNEGSKA (reference sequence). The length of the CDR3 is 15 residues. J gave up 1 base and V 3 bases, and 7 bases lay outside the gene matches. The CDR3 nucleotides read TGCAGTGCTAGGACAATACTAGCGGGTTCCTACGAGCAGTACTTC. Its translation: CSARTILAGSYEQYF.

At least ten counts were recorded for this clonotype. The CDR3 spells CSARYSGANVLTF. The CDR3 coding sequence is TGCAGTGCTAGGTACTCTGGGGCCAACGTCCTGACTTTC. The gene calls are TRBV20-1 and TRBJ2-6; no clear D gene. V lost 3 bases and J 0 bases, leaving 3 bases between the germline ends. The CDR3 is 13 amino acids. Germline V gives CDR1 DFQATT, CDR2 SNEGSKA (reference sequence).

This clonotype was counted many times. J is TRBJ2-4 and V is TRBV7-8, with 7 positions matching TRBD2. CDR3 size: 16 residues. Germline assignment: CDR1 SGHVS and CDR2 FQNEAQ. V gave up 4 bases and J gave up 2 bases; unmatched junction bases: 8. Written as DNA, the CDR3 is TGTGCCAGCAGCTCGGTGGGGGGGTCGCCCAAAAACATTCAGTACTTC. Translated, it gives CASSSVGGSPKNIQYF. The entire variable domain, with the rest obtained from reference TRBV7-8 and TRBJ2-4, is as follows: GAGVSQSPRYKVAKRGQDVALRCDPISGHVSLFWYQQALGQGPEFLTYFQNEAQLDKSGLPSDRFFAERPEGSVSTLKIQRTQQEDSAVYLCASSSVGGSPKNIQYFGAGTRLSVL.

This clonotype was recorded many times. The rearrangement uses TRBV29-1 and TRBJ2-1, with a possible D match to TRBD1 (6 bases). The CDR3 contains 16 residues. V was shortened by 2 bases and J by 4 bases, with 18 bases between the two germline ends. Germline V lookup: CDR1 SQVTM, CDR2 ANQGSEA. CDR3 coding DNA: TGCAGCGTTGAACAGGGGCGCGTTCCGCCATACAATGAGCAGTTCTTC. This codes for CSVEQGRVPPYNEQFF.

Ten or more counts support this clonotype. V is TRBV6-1 and J is TRBJ2-5, with no clear D. Germline V lookup: CDR1 MNHNS, CDR2 SASEGT. This CDR3 region has 15 residues. Trimming took 4 bases from V and 0 from J, leaving 12 bases between them. CDR3 in DNA: TGTGCCAGCAGTGTCTTCTTGGGGAACCAAGAGACCCAGTACTTC. Its protein product is CASSVFLGNQETQYF.

This clonotype has just a few counts. The CDR3 coding sequence is TGCAGCGTTCAGCAGGGCATCGAGACCCAGTACTTC. Translation: CSVQQGIETQYF. This sequence joins TRBV29-1 and TRBJ2-5, with D perhaps matching TRBD1 (5 bases). Looked up from germline, CDR1 is SQVTM and CDR2 is ANQGSEA. This CDR3 is 12 amino acids long. The V gene lost 5 bases and the J gene lost 5 bases, with 12 bases spanning the gap.

This clonotype has ten or more counts. The V call is TRBV7-2, the J call TRBJ2-1; 7 bases are a match to TRBD2. V was clipped by 8 bases and J by 13 bases; unmatched bases: 14. The germline CDR1 and CDR2 sequences are SGHTA and FQGNSA. CDR3 size: 13 residues. CDR3 DNA: TGTGCCAGCGGGACTAACGTCGTCGGGAATCAGTTCTTC. This translates into CASGTNVVGNQFF.

The sample holds many counts of this clonotype. This CDR3 reads CASSPAVSYNEQFF. The CDR3 coding sequence is TGTGCCAGCTCACCAGCGGTCTCCTACAATGAGCAGTTCTTC. This chain connects TRBV18 to TRBJ2-1; D is unclear. V was pared by 2 bases and J by 0 bases, with 5 bases between. Germline V gene lookup returns CDR1 KGHSH and CDR2 LQKENI. This CDR3 has 14 residues. The complete variable domain, with remaining parts taken from reference TRBV18 and TRBJ2-1, reads NAGVMQNPRHLVRRRGQEARLRCSPMKGHSHVYWYRQLPEEGLKFMVYLQKENIIDESGMPKERFSAEFPKEGPSILRIQQVVRGDSAAYFCASSPAVSYNEQFFGPGTRLTVL.

This clonotype occurred many times. CDR3 sequence reads: CASSLGAAGSGNTIYF. CDR3 bases: TGCGCCAGCAGCTTGGGAGCGGCAGGCTCTGGAAACACCATATATTTT. The chain recombines TRBV5-1 with TRBJ1-3, with D uncertain. Between the trimmed V and J ends, which lost 0 bases and 0 bases, there was a span of 10 bases. The CDR3 is made up of 16 amino acids. Per germline, CDR1 SGHRS and CDR2 YFSETQ.

This clonotype appeared a single time. One base away lies a much larger clone, so this may be a sequencing read error. The chain has TRBV7-6 and TRBJ2-5; 8 bases are a match to TRBD2. The germline gives CDR1 SGHVS, CDR2 FNYEAQ. The CDR3 is 16 residues long. V lost 3 bases and J lost 3; bases outside the gene matches: 9. The CDR3 region is CASSFTPELAEETQYF. For the CDR3, the DNA is TGTGCCAGCAGCTTTACACCGGAACTAGCGGAAGAGACCCAGTACTTC. The variable domain in full, with the rest retrieved from reference TRBV7-6 and TRBJ2-5, is GAGVSQSPRYKVTKRGQDVALRCDPISGHVSLYWYRQALGQGPEFLTYFNYEAQQDKSGLPNDRFSAERPEGSISTLTIQRTEQRDSAMYRCASSFTPELAEETQYFGPGTRLLVL.

This clonotype was seen many times. The chain recombines TRBV12-3 or TRBV12-4 with TRBJ1-5; D remains unclear. Deletions cut 2 bases from V and 7 bases from J, with 9 bases between. The CDR3 loop spans 13 amino acids. CDR3 bases: TGTGCCAGCAGTTTACGTGCAGGCCAGCCCCAGCATTTT. As protein: CASSLRAGQPQHF.

The CDR3 sequence is CASGLRGLTGEGVKNIQYF. The CDR3 DNA sequence: TGTGCTAGTGGGCTGCGGGGTTTAACCGGGGAGGGGGTTAAAAACATTCAGTACTTC. The chain joins TRBV12-5 to TRBJ2-4; tentative D call: TRBD2 (7 bases). The CDR3 contains 19 residues. Looked up from germline, CDR1 is LGHNT and CDR2 is FRNRAP. V was pared by 6 bases and J by 4 bases, with 28 bases between.

This clonotype was detected many times. The V gene is TRBV5-6, the J gene TRBJ2-7; D may be TRBD1 or TRBD2 (5 bases each). The CDR3 covers 15 residues. Germline lookup yields CDR1 SGHDT and CDR2 YYEEEE. V was cut by 0 bases and J by 6 bases, with 16 bases left in between. This CDR3 reads CASSLVNRFEGEQYF. DNA of the CDR3: TGTGCCAGCAGCTTGGTGAACAGGTTTGAGGGCGAGCAGTACTTC.

The chain uses TRBV7-6 and TRBJ2-5; D is perhaps TRBD2 (5 bases). V gave up 5 bases and J gave up 5 bases, with 12 bases separating them. Germline assignment: CDR1 SGHVS and CDR2 FNYEAQ. This CDR3 comprises 13 residues. The CDR3 nucleotides read TGTGCCAGCAGCCCCCTTGGCGGGGAGACCCAGTACTTC. It yields the protein CASSPLGGETQYF.

This clonotype was counted ten times or more. The CDR3 nucleotides read TGTGCCAGCAGCTTAATGAGCACAGATACGCAGTATTTT. As protein: CASSLMSTDTQYF. The chain uses TRBV7-2 and TRBJ2-3; no clear D. V was shortened by 2 bases and J by 0 bases, with 3 bases between the two germline ends. Germline loops: CDR1 SGHTA, CDR2 FQGNSA. CDR3 size: 13 residues.

This clonotype has at least ten counts. The genes are TRBV20-1 and TRBJ2-3, with 9 nucleotides matching TRBD1. CDR1 is DFQATT, CDR2 SNEGSKA, per germline (reference sequence). The V and J ends lost 2 bases and 3 bases, in that order; junction bases with no gene match: 3. The CDR3 covers 14 residues. The CDR3 sequence is CSARTGGGTDTQYF. The CDR3 bases are TGCAGTGCTAGAACAGGGGGCGGAACAGATACGCAGTATTTT.

This clonotype showed up many times. The chain has TRBV18 and TRBJ2-1, with TRBD1 identical over 9 bases. The CDR3 is 19 amino acids. Looked up from germline, CDR1 is KGHSH and CDR2 is LQKENI. The junction had 18 bases not matched to a gene; V was cut back by 8 bases and J by 1 base. The CDR3 sequence: CASHKWDRVRSGSYNEQFF. The CDR3 coding sequence is TGTGCCAGCCACAAATGGGACAGGGTACGTTCTGGGTCCTACAATGAGCAGTTCTTC.

At least ten counts were recorded for this clonotype. The chain combines TRBV12-3 or TRBV12-4 with TRBJ2-2; D unclear. The ends were cut back, 3 bases at V and 5 bases at J, with 7 bases in the middle. The CDR3 loop spans 13 amino acids. The CDR3 DNA follows: TGTGCCAGCAGTTTCGGTAGAACCGGGGAGCTGTTTTTT. Encoded protein: CASSFGRTGELFF.

This clonotype was counted at least ten times. The chain's CDR3 is CASADRGHSYEQYF. The CDR3 DNA follows: TGTGCCAGCGCCGACAGGGGTCACTCCTACGAGCAGTACTTC. The chain joins TRBV27 to TRBJ2-7, with 8 bases aligning to TRBD1. This CDR3 is built from 14 residues. Germline values: CDR1 MNHEY, CDR2 SMNVEV (reference sequence). Trimming removed 8 bases from V and 0 bases from J; junction bases left unmatched: 6.

On this clonotype itself: Since a much larger clone is just one base distant, this may be a read error. The rearrangement uses TRBV30 and TRBJ2-3; tentatively, D is TRBD2 (5 bases). The CDR3 runs 14 residues. Germline V gives CDR1 GTSNPN, CDR2 SVGIG (reference sequence). Trimming pared 0 bases from V and 6 bases from J, leaving 13 bases between. CDR3 amino acids: CAWSVPGVGDTQYF. CDR3 coding DNA: TGTGCCTGGAGTGTACCCGGGGTCGGCGATACGCAGTATTTT.